These T cell receptor beta chains were read from a single sample in a study of shared clonotypes between healthy human individuals. Using immunoSEQ multiplex PCR, the repertoire was profiled, and TCRdb retains in-frame clones only, with some absent. The sample lists a few million clones; 90% to 95% were seen once. What was sequenced was naive CD4+ T cells from PBMCs. All receptors derive from a young man in good health. Some clones in this sample may be carry-over from other donors' samples. CDR3s include the opening cysteine and the closing phenylalanine or tryptophan. Each record gives: D gene, J gene, V gene, clone size, CDR3 DNA, CDR3 protein. The D gene is left open where the match is weak. A clone size is listed for some rows: how often the clone was seen (once, few, many), or a class if it is expanded.

TRBD1,TRBJ2-3,TRBV6-5,NA,TGTGCCAGCAGCCCGGGACAGGTCACAGATACGCAGTATTTT,CASSPGQVTDTQYF
TRBD2,TRBJ2-1,TRBV18,once,TGTGCCAGCTCACCCCCTGGGCGGGGGTCCTACAATGAGCAGTTCTTC,CASSPPGRGSYNEQFF
NA,TRBJ2-1,TRBV6-5,NA,TGTGCCAGCACCCGGCCTTCCTACAATGAGCAGTTCTTC,CASTRPSYNEQFF
TRBD1,TRBJ1-1,TRBV6-1,NA,TGTGCCAGCAGTGTCGGGACAGGGAATTACCTGAACACTGAAGCTTTCTTT,CASSVGTGNYLNTEAFF
TRBD2,TRBJ2-2,TRBV2,NA,TGTGCCAGCAGTGGAGCGGGAGGGCCGGCCGGGGAGCTGTTTTTT,CASSGAGGPAGELFF
NA,TRBJ1-1,TRBV6-1,once,TGTGCCAGCAGCCGGCGGGGGCGCGGCGACACTGAAGCTTTCTTT,CASSRRGRGDTEAFF
NA,TRBJ1-1,TRBV4-1,NA,TGCGCCAGCAGCCAACTCAGGGACATGAACACTGAAGCTTTCTTT,CASSQLRDMNTEAFF
TRBD2,TRBJ2-7,TRBV19,NA,TGTGCCAGTAGTATAATCCCGGAGACTAGCGGGACCACCTACGAGCAGTACTTC,CASSIIPETSGTTYEQYF
TRBD2,TRBJ2-1,TRBV27,NA,TGTGCCAGCAGTTTCCCCCTGCTCGCGGGAGGGCCAAATGAGCAGTTCTTC,CASSFPLLAGGPNEQFF
TRBD1,TRBJ1-2,TRBV5-6,once,TGTGCCAGCAGCTTTCGGGCGACAGGGGAGAGTGATGGCTACACCTTC,CASSFRATGESDGYTF
NA,TRBJ2-3,TRBV7-2,NA,TGTGCCAGCAGCTTTCTCCGGACTTTACCAGATACGCAGTATTTT,CASSFLRTLPDTQYF
TRBD1,TRBJ2-7,TRBV2,NA,TGTGCCAGCAGTGAAGACAGGGGGCTGTACGAGCAGTACTTC,CASSEDRGLYEQYF
NA,TRBJ1-1,TRBV10-3,NA,TGTGCCATCAGCGGACATCCGAACACTGAAGCTTTCTTT,CAISGHPNTEAFF
TRBD1,TRBJ1-1,TRBV23-1,NA,TGCGCCAGCAGTCTTAAAGGGGGCGAAGCTTTCTTT,CASSLKGGEAFF
NA,TRBJ2-5,TRBV29-1,NA,TGCAGCGTTGATCACCAAACTCAGTACTTC,CSVDHQTQYF
NA,TRBJ2-7,TRBV5-1,NA,TGCGCCAGCAGCCAGGGGCAACGGGGACCCTACGAGCAGTACTTC,CASSQGQRGPYEQYF
NA,TRBJ2-1,TRBV9,NA,TGTGCCAGCAGCGGACGGGTTGGGTCCTACAATGAGCAGTTCTTC,CASSGRVGSYNEQFF
NA,TRBJ1-2,TRBV2,NA,TGTGCCAGCAGCCGGGACAATTATGGCTACACCTTC,CASSRDNYGYTF
NA,TRBJ1-1,TRBV7-9,once,TGTGCCAGCAGCTTTACCTCGGGAATCACTGAAGCTTTCTTT,CASSFTSGITEAFF
TRBD2,TRBJ2-5,TRBV4-2,NA,TGTGCCAGCAGCCAAGAGGCTAGCGGTCAAGAGACCCAGTACTTC,CASSQEASGQETQYF
TRBD1,TRBJ2-7,TRBV28,NA,TGTGCCAGTGTAGGACAGGGGGCGGGCTCCTACGAGCAGTACTTC,CASVGQGAGSYEQYF
NA,TRBJ2-7,TRBV11-3,NA,TGTGCCAGCAGCTTAGGTAGCAGGAACGAGCAGTACTTC,CASSLGSRNEQYF
NA,TRBJ1-1,TRBV18,NA,TGTGCCAGCTCACCGCAGGGACCAAGCGGTGAAGCTTTCTTT,CASSPQGPSGEAFF